This T cell receptor beta chain was captured by sequencing in a study of CD8+CD57+ T cells in acquired aplastic anemia. Before being chosen for sequencing, patients had shown CD8+CD57+ cell expansion by flow cytometry. The V and J ends lost 0 bases and 11 bases respectively, with 11 bases between them. The CDR3 runs to 13 residues. Germline-derived CDR1 and CDR2 are DFQATT and SNEGSKA (reference sequence). Investigators profiled TCR beta VDJ and CDR3 from genomic DNA template. TCRdb ran MiXCR on the reads and lists one entry per CDR3 protein. The table shows roughly 280,000 distinct CDR3 sequences, with about 50% occurring only once. This clonotype was seen a few times.

The TCR comes from a human donor with aplastic anemia. The sequencing input was sorted CD4+, CD8+, or CD8+CD57+ T cells (not recorded which) from PBMCs. The gene calls are TRBV20-1 and TRBJ2-6; D is unclear. The CDR3 reads CSAREAERDVLTF. The CDR3 DNA reads as TGCAGTGCTAGAGAGGCCGAAAGAGACGTCCTGACTTTC.